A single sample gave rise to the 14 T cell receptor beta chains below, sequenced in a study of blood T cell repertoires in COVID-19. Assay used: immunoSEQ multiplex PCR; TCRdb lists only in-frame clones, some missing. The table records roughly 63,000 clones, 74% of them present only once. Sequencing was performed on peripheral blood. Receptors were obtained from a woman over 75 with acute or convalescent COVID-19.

Here the CDR3 DNA reads TGTGCCAGCAGCTTAGCGGGACAGGGGCTAGGCTATGGCTACACCTTC. The encoded protein is CASSLAGQGLGYGYTF. The chain recombines TRBV7-2 with TRBJ1-2; the match to TRBD1 covers 10 bases. Trimming cost V 0 bases and J 4 bases; bases outside gene matches: 5. The CDR3 is 16 amino acids. In germline, CDR1 is SGHTA, CDR2 FQGNSA.

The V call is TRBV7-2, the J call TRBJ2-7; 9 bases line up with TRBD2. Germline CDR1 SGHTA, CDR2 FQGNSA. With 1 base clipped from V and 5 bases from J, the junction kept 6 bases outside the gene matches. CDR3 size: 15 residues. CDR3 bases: TGTGCCAGCAGCTTAGTTAGCGGGAGTTGGAACGAGCAGTACTTC. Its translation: CASSLVSGSWNEQYF.

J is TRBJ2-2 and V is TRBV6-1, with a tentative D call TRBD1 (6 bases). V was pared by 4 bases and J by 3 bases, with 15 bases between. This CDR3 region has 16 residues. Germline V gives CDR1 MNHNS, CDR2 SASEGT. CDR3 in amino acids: CASSGRGTWDTGELFF. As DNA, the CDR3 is TGTGCCAGCAGTGGAAGAGGGACATGGGACACCGGGGAGCTGTTTTTT.

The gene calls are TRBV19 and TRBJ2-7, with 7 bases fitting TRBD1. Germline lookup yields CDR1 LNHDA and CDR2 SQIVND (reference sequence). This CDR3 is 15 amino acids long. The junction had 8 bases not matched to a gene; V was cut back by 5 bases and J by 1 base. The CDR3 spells CASSVGDSMSYEQYF. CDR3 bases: TGTGCCAGTAGTGTCGGGGACAGTATGTCCTACGAGCAGTACTTC.

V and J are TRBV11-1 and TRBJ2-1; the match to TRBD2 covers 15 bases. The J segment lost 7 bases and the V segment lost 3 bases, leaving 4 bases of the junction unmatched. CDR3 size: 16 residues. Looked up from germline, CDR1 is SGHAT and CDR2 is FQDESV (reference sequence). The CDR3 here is CASSLGLAGGLNEQFF. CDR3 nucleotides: TGTGCCAGCAGCTTGGGACTAGCGGGAGGCCTTAATGAGCAGTTCTTC.

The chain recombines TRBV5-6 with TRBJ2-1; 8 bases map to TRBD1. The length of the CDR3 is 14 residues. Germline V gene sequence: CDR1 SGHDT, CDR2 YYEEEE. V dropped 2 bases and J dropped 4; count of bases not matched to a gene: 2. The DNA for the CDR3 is TGTGCCAGCAGCTTTTGGGACAGGTACAATGAGCAGTTCTTC. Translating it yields CASSFWDRYNEQFF. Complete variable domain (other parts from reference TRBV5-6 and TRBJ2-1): DAGVTQSPTHLIKTRGQQVTLRCSPKSGHDTVSWYQQALGQGPQFIFQYYEEEERQRGNFPDRFSGHQFPNYSSELNVNALLLGDSALYLCASSFWDRYNEQFFGPGTRLTVL.

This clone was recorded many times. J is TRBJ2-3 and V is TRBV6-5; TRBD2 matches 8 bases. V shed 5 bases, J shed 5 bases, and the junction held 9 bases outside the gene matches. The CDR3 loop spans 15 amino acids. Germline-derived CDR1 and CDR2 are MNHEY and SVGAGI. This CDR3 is CASSTVPGLGDTQYF. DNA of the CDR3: TGTGCCAGCAGTACCGTCCCGGGACTAGGAGATACGCAGTATTTT.

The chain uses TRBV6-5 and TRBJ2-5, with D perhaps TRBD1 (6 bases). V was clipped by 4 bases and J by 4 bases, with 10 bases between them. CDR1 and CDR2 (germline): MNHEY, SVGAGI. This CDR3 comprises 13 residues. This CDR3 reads CASSWGRGETQYF. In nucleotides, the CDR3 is TGTGCCAGCAGTTGGGGGCGCGGAGAGACCCAGTACTTC.

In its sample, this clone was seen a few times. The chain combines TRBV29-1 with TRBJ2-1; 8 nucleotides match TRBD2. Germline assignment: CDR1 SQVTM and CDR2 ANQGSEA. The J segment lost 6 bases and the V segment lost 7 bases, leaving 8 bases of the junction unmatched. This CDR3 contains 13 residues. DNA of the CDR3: TGCAGCGCCCTCGGACTAGCTCGCAATGAGCAGTTCTTC. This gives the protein CSALGLARNEQFF.

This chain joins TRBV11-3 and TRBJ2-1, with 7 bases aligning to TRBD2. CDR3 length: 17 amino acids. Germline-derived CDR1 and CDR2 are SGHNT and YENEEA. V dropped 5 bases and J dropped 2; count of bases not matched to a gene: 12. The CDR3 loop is CASSPPGSGIAYNEQFF. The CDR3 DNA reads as TGTGCCAGCAGCCCACCCGGAAGCGGGATTGCCTACAATGAGCAGTTCTTC.

The DNA of the CDR3 is TGCGCCAGCAGCTTGGGTGGAGGTGGGGACACTGAAGCTTTCTTT. As protein: CASSLGGGGDTEAFF. V and J are TRBV5-1 and TRBJ1-1; no definite D call. Trimming took off 0 bases at V and 3 bases at J, with 12 bases between the two ends. CDR3 length equals 15 residues. Germline loops: CDR1 SGHRS, CDR2 YFSETQ.

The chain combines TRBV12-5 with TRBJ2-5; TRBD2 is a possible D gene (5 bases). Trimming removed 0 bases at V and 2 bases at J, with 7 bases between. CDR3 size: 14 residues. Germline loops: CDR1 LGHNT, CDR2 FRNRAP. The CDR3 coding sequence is TGTGCTAGTGGTTTGGTACCGGGACAAGAGACCCAGTACTTC. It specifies CASGLVPGQETQYF.

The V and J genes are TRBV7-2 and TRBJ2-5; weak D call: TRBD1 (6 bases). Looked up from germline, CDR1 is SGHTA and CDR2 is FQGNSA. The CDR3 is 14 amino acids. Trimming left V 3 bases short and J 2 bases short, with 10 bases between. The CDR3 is CASSFGTLQETQYF. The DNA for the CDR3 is TGTGCCAGCAGCTTCGGGACACTTCAAGAGACCCAGTACTTC.

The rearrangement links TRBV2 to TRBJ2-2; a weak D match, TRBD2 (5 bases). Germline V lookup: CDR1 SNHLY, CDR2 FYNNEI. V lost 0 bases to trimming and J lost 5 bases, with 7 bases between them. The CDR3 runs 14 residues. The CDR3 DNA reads TGTGCCAGCAGTGAAGCGAGGGTTACCGGGGAGCTGTTTTTT. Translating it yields CASSEARVTGELFF.